The clone carrying this T cell receptor (beta chain) was seen ten or more times. Its target is unknown. MiXCR, applied by TCRdb to the 5' RACE reads, yields one record per CDR3 protein. The data contain roughly 310,000 distinct CDR3 sequences, around 3.9% of them singletons. This entry is derived from a study of T cells after yellow fever vaccination. This CDR3 comprises 15 residues. Deletions cut 3 bases from V and 6 bases from J, with 15 bases between. CDR1 and CDR2 from the germline V gene are SGDLS and YYNGEE. Findings and limits, study-wide: A secondary response was less intense yet reached its peak sooner, at day 5 versus 15.

The rearrangement joins TRBV9 to TRBJ2-2; D ambiguous. Sample: PBMCs, taken on the day of the yellow fever booster vaccination. The sequence derives from a man in his late teens or twenties who received the YFV17D yellow fever vaccine. The chain's CDR3 is CASSDRAVYSGELFF. The CDR3 DNA is TGTGCCAGCAGCGACCGGGCCGTTTACTCCGGGGAGCTGTTTTTT.